These 8 T cell receptor beta chains share one sample of origin, sequenced in a study of blood T cell repertoires in COVID-19. TCRdb's copy holds only in-frame clones and misses some; the assay was immunoSEQ multiplex PCR. Here the sample spans hundreds of thousands of clones, approximately 90% being singletons. The sample consisted of peripheral blood. These receptors originate from a man between 40 and 49 years old with acute or convalescent COVID-19.

The rearrangement links TRBV9 to TRBJ2-1; 8 nucleotides line up with TRBD2. V trimming: 8 bases; J trimming: 2 bases; junction bases outside the gene matches: 15. CDR1 SGDLS and CDR2 YYNGEE come from the germline V gene. The CDR3 contains 17 residues. CDR3 DNA: TGTGCCAGTTCTCTTGCCGGGGGGGCACTCGCCTACAATGAGCAGTTCTTC. This codes for CASSLAGGALAYNEQFF. The variable domain in full, completed from reference TRBV9 and TRBJ2-1, reads DSGVTQTPKHLITATGQRVTLRCSPRSGDLSVYWYQQSLDQGLQFLIQYYNGEERAKGNILERFSAQQFPDLHSELNLSSLELGDSALYFCASSLAGGALAYNEQFFGPGTRLTVL.

This chain joins TRBV25-1 and TRBJ2-1, with D possibly being TRBD1 (6 bases). There are 16 residues in the CDR3. Germline V CDR1 and CDR2: MGHDK, SYGVNS. Trimming cost V 5 bases and J 0 bases, with 14 bases left between them. DNA for the CDR3: TGTGCCAGCAGTCCATCAACAGGGAGCTCCTACAATGAGCAGTTCTTC. This gives the protein CASSPSTGSSYNEQFF. The variable domain in full, with the rest retrieved from reference TRBV25-1 and TRBJ2-1, is EADIYQTPRYLVIGTGKKITLECSQTMGHDKMYWYQQDPGMELHLIHYSYGVNSTEKGDLSSESTVSRIRTEHFPLTLESARPSHTSQYLCASSPSTGSSYNEQFFGPGTRLTVL.

This clone showed up just a few times. The CDR3 region is CASSPRMGSTEAFF. The DNA for the CDR3 is TGTGCCAGCAGCCCGAGGATGGGTAGCACTGAAGCTTTCTTT. The chain recombines TRBV11-1 with TRBJ1-1, with D hard to call. Per germline, CDR1 SGHAT and CDR2 FQDESV (reference sequence). V was cut by 5 bases and J by 4 bases, with 14 bases left in between. There are 14 residues in the CDR3. Variable domain in full (rest from reference TRBV11-1 and TRBJ1-1): EAEVAQSPRYKITEKSQAVAFWCDPISGHATLYWYRQILGQGPELLVQFQDESVVDDSQLPKDRFSAERLKGVDSTLKIQPAELGDSAMYLCASSPRMGSTEAFFGQGTRLTVV.

The chain links TRBV7-9 to TRBJ1-2, with a weak D call TRBD1 (5 bases). The CDR3 spans 13 residues. V was cut by 5 bases and J by 0 bases, with 7 bases left in between. CDR1 is SEHNR, CDR2 FQNEAQ, per germline (reference sequence). The CDR3 loop is CASSDSANYGYTF. The CDR3 nucleotides are TGTGCCAGCAGCGACAGTGCTAACTATGGCTACACCTTC.

The chain has TRBV2 and TRBJ1-5; D is ambiguous. The V end was cut by 7 bases, the J end by 6 bases, with 10 bases between. Germline values: CDR1 SNHLY, CDR2 FYNNEI. The CDR3 length is 12 residues. The CDR3 region is CASTPGGQPQHF. As DNA, the CDR3 is TGTGCCAGCACCCCGGGTGGTCAGCCCCAGCATTTT.

This chain joins TRBV11-1 and TRBJ1-2; 9 bases agree with TRBD1. Per the germline V gene, CDR1 is SGHAT and CDR2 is FQDESV (reference sequence). This CDR3 is 12 amino acids long. The V gene end was trimmed by 5 bases and the J gene end by 8 bases; junction bases not matched to a gene: 3. The CDR3 here is CASSGTGQGYTF. CDR3 coding DNA: TGTGCCAGCAGCGGGACAGGGCAAGGCTACACCTTC.

This clone has only one observation. The chain carries TRBV6-5 and TRBJ2-3; 9 positions match TRBD2. Per the germline V gene, CDR1 is MNHEY and CDR2 is SVGAGI. The trim removed 5 bases at V and 1 base at J, leaving 4 bases unmatched. This CDR3 spans 15 amino acids. In DNA, the CDR3 is TGTGCCAGCAGTAGACTAGCGGAGCGCACAGATACGCAGTATTTT. Encoded protein: CASSRLAERTDTQYF.

This clone was observed a few times. The rearrangement links TRBV30 to TRBJ2-2; D perhaps matches TRBD2 (7 bases). The CDR3 extends over 16 amino acids. Germline-derived CDR1 and CDR2 are GTSNPN and SVGIG (reference sequence). V was pared by 0 bases and J by 4 bases, with 15 bases between. In DNA, the CDR3 is TGTGCCTGGAGTGTACTCCCGGGGGGCGGCACCGGGGAGCTGTTTTTT. Translated, it gives CAWSVLPGGGTGELFF.